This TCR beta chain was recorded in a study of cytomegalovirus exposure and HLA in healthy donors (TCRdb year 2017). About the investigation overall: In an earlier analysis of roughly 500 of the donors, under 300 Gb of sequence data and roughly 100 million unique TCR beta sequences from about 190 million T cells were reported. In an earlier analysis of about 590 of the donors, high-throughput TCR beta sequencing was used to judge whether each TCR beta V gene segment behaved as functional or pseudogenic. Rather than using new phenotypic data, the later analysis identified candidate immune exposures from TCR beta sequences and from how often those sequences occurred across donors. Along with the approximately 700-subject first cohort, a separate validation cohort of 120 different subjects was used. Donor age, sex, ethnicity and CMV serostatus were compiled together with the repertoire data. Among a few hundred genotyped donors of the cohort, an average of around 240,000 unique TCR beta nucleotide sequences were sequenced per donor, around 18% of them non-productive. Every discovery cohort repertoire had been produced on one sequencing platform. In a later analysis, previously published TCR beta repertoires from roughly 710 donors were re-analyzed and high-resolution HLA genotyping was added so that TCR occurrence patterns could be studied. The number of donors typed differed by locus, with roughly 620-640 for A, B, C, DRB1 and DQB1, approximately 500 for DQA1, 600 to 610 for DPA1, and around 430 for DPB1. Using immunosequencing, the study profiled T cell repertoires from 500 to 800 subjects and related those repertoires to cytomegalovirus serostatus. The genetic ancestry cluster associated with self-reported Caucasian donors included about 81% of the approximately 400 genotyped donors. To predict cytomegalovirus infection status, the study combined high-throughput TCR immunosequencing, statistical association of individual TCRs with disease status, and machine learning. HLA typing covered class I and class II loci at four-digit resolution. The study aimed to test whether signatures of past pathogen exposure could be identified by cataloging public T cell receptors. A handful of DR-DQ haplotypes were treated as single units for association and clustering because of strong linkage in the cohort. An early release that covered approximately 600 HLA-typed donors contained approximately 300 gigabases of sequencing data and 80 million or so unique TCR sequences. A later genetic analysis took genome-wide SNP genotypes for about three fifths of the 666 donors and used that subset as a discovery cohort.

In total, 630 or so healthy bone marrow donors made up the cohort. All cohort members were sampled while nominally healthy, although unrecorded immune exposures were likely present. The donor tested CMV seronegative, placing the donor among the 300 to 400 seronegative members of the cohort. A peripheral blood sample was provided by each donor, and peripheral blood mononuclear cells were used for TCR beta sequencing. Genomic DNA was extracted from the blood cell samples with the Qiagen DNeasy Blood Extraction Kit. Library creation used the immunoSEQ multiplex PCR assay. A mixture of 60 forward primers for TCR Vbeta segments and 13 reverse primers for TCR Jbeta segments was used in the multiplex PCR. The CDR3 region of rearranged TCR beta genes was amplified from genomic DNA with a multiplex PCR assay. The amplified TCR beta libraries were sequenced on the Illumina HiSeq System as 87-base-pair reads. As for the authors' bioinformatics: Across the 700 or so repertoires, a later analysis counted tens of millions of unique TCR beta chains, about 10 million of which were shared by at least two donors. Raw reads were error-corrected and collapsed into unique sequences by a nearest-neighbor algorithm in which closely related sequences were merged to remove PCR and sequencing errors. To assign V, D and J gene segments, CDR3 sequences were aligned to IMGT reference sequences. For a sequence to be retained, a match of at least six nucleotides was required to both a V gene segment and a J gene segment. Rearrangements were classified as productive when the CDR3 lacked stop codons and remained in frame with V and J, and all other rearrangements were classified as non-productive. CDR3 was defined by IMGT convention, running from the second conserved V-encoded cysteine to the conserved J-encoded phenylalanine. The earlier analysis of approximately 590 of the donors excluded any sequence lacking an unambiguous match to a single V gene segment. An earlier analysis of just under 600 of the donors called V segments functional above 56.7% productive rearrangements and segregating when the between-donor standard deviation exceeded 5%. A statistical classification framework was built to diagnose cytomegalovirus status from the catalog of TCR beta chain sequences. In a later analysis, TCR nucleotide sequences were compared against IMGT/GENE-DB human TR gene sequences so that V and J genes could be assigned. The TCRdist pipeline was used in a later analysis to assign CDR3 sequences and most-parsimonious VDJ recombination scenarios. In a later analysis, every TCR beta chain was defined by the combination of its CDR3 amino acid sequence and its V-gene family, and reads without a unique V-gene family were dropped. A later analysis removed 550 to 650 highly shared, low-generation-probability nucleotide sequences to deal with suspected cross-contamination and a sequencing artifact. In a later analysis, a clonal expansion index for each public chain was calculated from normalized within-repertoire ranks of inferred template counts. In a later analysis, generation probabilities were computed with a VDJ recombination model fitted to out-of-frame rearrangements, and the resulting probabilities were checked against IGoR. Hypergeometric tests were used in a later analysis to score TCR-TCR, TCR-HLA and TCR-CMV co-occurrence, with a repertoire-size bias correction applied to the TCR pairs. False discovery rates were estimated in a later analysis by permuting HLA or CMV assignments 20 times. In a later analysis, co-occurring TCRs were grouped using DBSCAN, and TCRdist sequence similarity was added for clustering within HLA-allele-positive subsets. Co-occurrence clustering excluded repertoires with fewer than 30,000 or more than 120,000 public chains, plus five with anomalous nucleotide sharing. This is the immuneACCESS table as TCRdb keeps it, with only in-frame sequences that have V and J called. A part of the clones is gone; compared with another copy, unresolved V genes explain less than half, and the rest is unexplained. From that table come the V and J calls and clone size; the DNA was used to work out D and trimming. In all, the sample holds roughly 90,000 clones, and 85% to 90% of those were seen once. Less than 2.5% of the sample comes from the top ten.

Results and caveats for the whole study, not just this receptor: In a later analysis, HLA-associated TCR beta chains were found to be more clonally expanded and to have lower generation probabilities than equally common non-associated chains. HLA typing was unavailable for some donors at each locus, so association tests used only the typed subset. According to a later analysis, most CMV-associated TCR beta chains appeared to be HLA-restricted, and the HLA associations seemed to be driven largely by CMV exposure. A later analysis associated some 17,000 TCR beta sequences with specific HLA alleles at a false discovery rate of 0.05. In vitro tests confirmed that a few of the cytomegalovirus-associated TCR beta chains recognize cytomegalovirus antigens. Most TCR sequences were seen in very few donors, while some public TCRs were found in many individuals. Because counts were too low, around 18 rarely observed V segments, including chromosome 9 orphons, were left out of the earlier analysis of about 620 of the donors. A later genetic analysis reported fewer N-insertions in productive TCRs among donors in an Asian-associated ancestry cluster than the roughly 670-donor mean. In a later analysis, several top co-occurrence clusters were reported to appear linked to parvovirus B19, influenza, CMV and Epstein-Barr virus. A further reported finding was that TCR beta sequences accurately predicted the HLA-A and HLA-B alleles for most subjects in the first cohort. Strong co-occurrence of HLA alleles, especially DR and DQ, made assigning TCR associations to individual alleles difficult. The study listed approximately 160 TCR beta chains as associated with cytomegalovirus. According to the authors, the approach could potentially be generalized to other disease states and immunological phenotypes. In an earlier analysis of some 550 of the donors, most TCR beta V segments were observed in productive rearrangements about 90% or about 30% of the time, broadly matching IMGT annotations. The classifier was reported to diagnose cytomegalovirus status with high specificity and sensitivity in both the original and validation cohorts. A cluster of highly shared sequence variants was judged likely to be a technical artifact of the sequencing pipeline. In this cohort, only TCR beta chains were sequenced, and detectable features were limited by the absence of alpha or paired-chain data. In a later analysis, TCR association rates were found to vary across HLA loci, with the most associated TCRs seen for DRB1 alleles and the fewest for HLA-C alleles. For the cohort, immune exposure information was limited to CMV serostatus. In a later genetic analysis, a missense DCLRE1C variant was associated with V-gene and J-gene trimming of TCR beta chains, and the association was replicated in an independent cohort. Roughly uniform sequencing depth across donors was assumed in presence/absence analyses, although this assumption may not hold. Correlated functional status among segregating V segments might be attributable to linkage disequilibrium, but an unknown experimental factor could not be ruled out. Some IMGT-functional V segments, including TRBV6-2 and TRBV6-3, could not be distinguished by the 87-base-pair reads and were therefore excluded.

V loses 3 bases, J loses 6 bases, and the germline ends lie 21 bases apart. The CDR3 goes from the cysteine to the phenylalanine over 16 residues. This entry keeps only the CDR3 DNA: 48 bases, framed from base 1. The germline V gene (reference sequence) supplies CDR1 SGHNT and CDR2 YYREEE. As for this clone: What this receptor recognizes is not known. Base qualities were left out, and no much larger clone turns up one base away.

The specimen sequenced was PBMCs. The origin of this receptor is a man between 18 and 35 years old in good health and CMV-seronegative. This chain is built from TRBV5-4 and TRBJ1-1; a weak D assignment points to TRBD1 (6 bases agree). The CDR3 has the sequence CASSSWYREHTSEAFF. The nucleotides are TGTGCCAGCAGCTCATGGTACAGGGAACACACCTCTGAAGCTTTCTTT.